Shown below are 20 T cell receptor beta chains from a single sample sequenced in a study of blood T cell repertoires in COVID-19. Method: immunoSEQ multiplex PCR; TCRdb's copy keeps in-frame clones and lacks some. Among some 320,000 clones, roughly 85% were seen once, and the ten largest hold just over 7%. The source material was peripheral blood. The source is a human donor in a cohort sampled during active COVID-19.

V and J are TRBV9 and TRBJ2-3; maybe TRBD2 (5 bases). The germline gives CDR1 SGDLS, CDR2 YYNGEE. Trimming removed 0 bases at V and 6 bases at J, with 8 bases between. The CDR3 covers 13 residues. The CDR3: CASSVDRGDTQYF. DNA for the CDR3: TGTGCCAGCAGCGTAGATCGAGGGGATACGCAGTATTTT. The full variable domain, with the rest looked up from reference TRBV9 and TRBJ2-3, is DSGVTQTPKHLITATGQRVTLRCSPRSGDLSVYWYQQSLDQGLQFLIQYYNGEERAKGNILERFSAQQFPDLHSELNLSSLELGDSALYFCASSVDRGDTQYFGPGTRLTVL.

This chain connects TRBV7-3 to TRBJ2-3; weak D call: TRBD2 (5 bases). The CDR3 spans 15 residues. Germline CDR1 reads SGHTA; CDR2 reads FQGTGA. The V and J ends lost 2 bases and 0 bases respectively, with 9 bases between them. CDR3 nucleotide sequence: TGTGCCAGCAGCTTACGGCTAGCCAGCACAGATACGCAGTATTTT. Its protein is CASSLRLASTDTQYF.

The chain joins TRBV10-3 to TRBJ2-5, with D perhaps matching TRBD1 (6 bases). The germline V gene encodes CDR1 ENHRY and CDR2 SYGVKD. This CDR3 spans 14 amino acids. The germline V and J ends were trimmed by 2 bases and 1 base, with 8 bases remaining between them. The CDR3 sequence is CAISENRAQETQYF. CDR3 coding DNA: TGTGCCATCAGTGAGAACAGGGCCCAAGAGACCCAGTACTTC.

The chain couples TRBV27 to TRBJ2-3; TRBD2 aligns across 8 bases. From germline, CDR1 is MNHEY and CDR2 SMNVEV (reference sequence). This CDR3 is built from 14 residues. V lost 7 bases to trimming and J lost 5 bases; unmatched junction nucleotides: 8. The CDR3 DNA is TGTGCCAGCATCGAGCGGGGGTATCGAGATACGCAGTATTTT. This encodes CASIERGYRDTQYF.

CDR3 sequence (DNA): TGTGCCAGCTCACCGTCCGGGACAGCCCTCTCTGGAAACACCATATATTTT. Protein product: CASSPSGTALSGNTIYF. This chain connects TRBV18 to TRBJ1-3; 7 bases agree with TRBD1. CDR3 length equals 17 residues. Looked up from germline, CDR1 is KGHSH and CDR2 is LQKENI. The V segment lost 3 bases and the J segment 0 bases; nucleotides outside the gene matches: 8.

The V gene is TRBV29-1, the J gene TRBJ1-1; D ambiguous. V was clipped by 8 bases and J by 1 base, with 14 bases between them. CDR3 size: 13 residues. Germline CDR1 reads SQVTM; CDR2 reads ANQGSEA. CDR3 region: CSPAGISNTEAFF. The CDR3 nucleotides read TGCAGCCCTGCAGGTATTTCGAACACTGAAGCTTTCTTT.

This rearrangement joins TRBV21-1 to TRBJ2-3; TRBD2 reflects the table's D call only, with no check against the DNA. TRBV21-1 is a pseudogene. The CDR3 runs to 19 residues. The CDR3 DNA follows: TGTGCCAGCAGCAAAGGTGAGACTAGCGGGGTCCCCGGCACAGATACGCAGTATTTT. Amino acids: CASSKGETSGVPGTDTQYF.

The rearrangement joins TRBV27 to TRBJ2-4; possibly TRBD1 for D (5 bases). This CDR3 has 15 residues. CDR1 is MNHEY and CDR2 is SMNVEV in the germline V gene (reference sequence). Between the trimmed V and J ends, which lost 7 bases and 4 bases, there was a span of 17 bases. Here the CDR3 reads CASMGPRAGKNIQYF. The CDR3 DNA reads TGTGCCAGCATGGGCCCCAGGGCCGGAAAAAACATTCAGTACTTC.

The V and J genes are TRBV29-1 and TRBJ2-3; 11 bases are a match to TRBD2. V lost 5 bases and J lost 3; bases outside the gene matches: 4. The CDR3 extends over 14 amino acids. The germline V gene encodes CDR1 SQVTM and CDR2 ANQGSEA. CDR3 sequence: CSVKTSGKTDTQYF. CDR3 bases: TGCAGCGTTAAGACTAGCGGGAAGACAGATACGCAGTATTTT.

This clone was counted at least ten times. Other nucleotide sequences in the sample specify the same CDR3. This chain joins TRBV6-5 and TRBJ2-7, with D perhaps TRBD2 (6 bases). CDR3 size: 14 residues. The V and J ends lost 4 bases and 1 base respectively, with 11 bases between them. CDR1 and CDR2 from the germline V gene are MNHEY and SVGAGI. Written as DNA, the CDR3 is TGTGCCAGCAGTTTTACCGGGGGATCCTACGAGCAGTACTTC. It yields the protein CASSFTGGSYEQYF.

The V gene is TRBV18, the J gene TRBJ1-2; 8 positions agree with TRBD1. CDR1 is KGHSH, CDR2 LQKENI, per germline. The CDR3 totals 15 residues. V dropped 6 bases and J dropped 3; count of bases not matched to a gene: 9. The CDR3 reads CASSPWDRFDYGYTF. The CDR3 nucleotides read TGTGCCAGCTCCCCCTGGGACAGGTTTGACTATGGCTACACCTTC.

V is TRBV28 and J is TRBJ1-2, with D unclear. The CDR3 extends over 14 amino acids. Trimming stripped 5 bases from V and 4 bases from J, with 14 bases between. The germline V gene encodes CDR1 MDHEN and CDR2 SYDVKM. The CDR3 is CASSVGHSTYGYTF. CDR3 nucleotide sequence: TGTGCCAGCAGTGTTGGGCATTCCACCTATGGCTACACCTTC.

This chain links TRBV9 with TRBJ1-4, with D perhaps TRBD1 (5 bases). Trimming removed 0 bases at V and 8 bases at J, with 14 bases between. CDR1 and CDR2 from the germline V gene are SGDLS and YYNGEE. The CDR3 consists of 15 residues. The CDR3 sequence is CASSVVGEGMEKLFF. In nucleotides, the CDR3 is TGTGCCAGCAGCGTAGTAGGGGAAGGTATGGAAAAACTGTTTTTT.

This clone appeared a single time. This chain uses TRBV21-1 with TRBJ1-5; the tabulated D call, TRBD1, remains unverified against the DNA. TRBV21-1 is designated a pseudogene. CDR3 length: 15 amino acids. In DNA, the CDR3 is TGTGCCAGCAGCAAAGGGGCAGGGTTCGGTCAGCCCCAGCATTTT. Translation gives CASSKGAGFGQPQHF.

The rearrangement joins TRBV27 to TRBJ1-5; 7 bases are shared with TRBD1. Germline CDR1 is MNHEY and CDR2 is SMNVEV (reference sequence). The CDR3 runs 15 residues. With V trimmed by 6 bases and J by 0 bases, 5 bases remained unmatched. CDR3 bases: TGTGCCAGCAGCCGGACAGGATATAGCAATCAGCCCCAGCATTTT. Translated, it gives CASSRTGYSNQPQHF.

This clone has just a few counts. The rearrangement uses TRBV24-1 and TRBJ1-1; no clear D. Trimming stripped 12 bases from V and 1 base from J, with 14 bases between. Germline CDR1 reads KGHDR; CDR2 reads SFDVKD. The CDR3 extends over 13 amino acids. The CDR3 reads CASLGRPNTEAFF. CDR3 nucleotides: TGTGCCTCCCTCGGCAGGCCGAACACTGAAGCTTTCTTT.

The CDR3 region is CASSPDIEAFF. As DNA, the CDR3 is TGTGCCAGCAGCCCAGACATTGAAGCTTTCTTT. The V and J genes are TRBV25-1 and TRBJ1-1; unclear D gene. The CDR3 is 11 amino acids. Per germline, CDR1 MGHDK and CDR2 SYGVNS. V was trimmed by 6 bases and J by 7 bases, leaving 9 bases between them.

The table lists this clone with a count of one. V gene TRBV18 combines with J gene TRBJ1-1; possibly TRBD1 for D (6 bases). The CDR3 loop spans 14 amino acids. Germline V gene lookup returns CDR1 KGHSH and CDR2 LQKENI. V lost 3 bases to trimming and J lost 0 bases, with 8 bases between them. CDR3 amino acids: CASSPAGVNTEAFF. CDR3 DNA: TGTGCCAGCTCACCGGCAGGGGTGAACACTGAAGCTTTCTTT.

The CDR3: CAWGPTGNGYTF. CDR3 nucleotide sequence: TGTGCCTGGGGTCCGACAGGGAATGGCTACACCTTC. The chain combines TRBV30 with TRBJ1-2; TRBD1 agrees at 7 bases. The CDR3 has 12 residues. Germline V gene sequence: CDR1 GTSNPN, CDR2 SVGIG (reference sequence). The V and J ends lost 5 bases and 6 bases, in that order; junction bases with no gene match: 6.

The V and J genes are TRBV18 and TRBJ2-7, with TRBD1 identical over 9 bases. CDR3 length: 15 residues. V lost 2 bases and J lost 4; bases outside the gene matches: 6. Germline values: CDR1 KGHSH, CDR2 LQKENI. The CDR3 nucleotides read TGTGCCAGCTCACCAAAGGACAGGGGCCCGTACGAGCAGTACTTC. This codes for CASSPKDRGPYEQYF. Together with reference TRBV18 and TRBJ2-7, the CDR3 gives the full variable domain: NAGVMQNPRHLVRRRGQEARLRCSPMKGHSHVYWYRQLPEEGLKFMVYLQKENIIDESGMPKERFSAEFPKEGPSILRIQQVVRGDSAAYFCASSPKDRGPYEQYFGPGTRLTVT.